This T cell receptor beta chain comes out of a study of response to subunit inactivated influenza vaccine. V gave up 6 bases and J gave up 5 bases; unmatched junction bases: 7. There are 12 residues in the CDR3. The germline gives CDR1 DFQATT, CDR2 SNEGSKA (reference sequence). TCRdb ran MiXCR on the RT-PCR reads and lists one entry per CDR3 protein. The data contain 430,000 or so distinct CDR3 sequences, 11% of them singletons. Broader study findings: Each seasonal flu vaccination may recruit only limited new T cells, authors suggested.

This clonotype was detected many times. Its antigen is unidentified. V and J are TRBV20-1 and TRBJ2-7; 7 bases fit TRBD1. Specimen: PBMCs from blood, collected 45 days after vaccination. The TCR sequence derives from a man between 50 and 59 years old who received an inactivated influenza vaccine. The CDR3: CSANHRGNEQYF. The CDR3 DNA is TGCAGTGCAAACCACAGGGGCAACGAGCAGTACTTC.